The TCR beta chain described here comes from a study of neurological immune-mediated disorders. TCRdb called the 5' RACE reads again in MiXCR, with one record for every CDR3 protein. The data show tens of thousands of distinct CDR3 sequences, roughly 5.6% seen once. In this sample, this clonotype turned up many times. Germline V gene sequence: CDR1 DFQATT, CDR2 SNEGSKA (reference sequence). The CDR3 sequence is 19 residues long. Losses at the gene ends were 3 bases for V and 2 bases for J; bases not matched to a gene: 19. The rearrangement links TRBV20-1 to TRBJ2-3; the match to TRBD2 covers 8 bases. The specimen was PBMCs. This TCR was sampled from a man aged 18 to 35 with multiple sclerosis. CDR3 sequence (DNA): TGCAGTGCTAGGGCCCTTGGCGGGTGGCGCGGGGGGTACACAGATACGCAGTATTTT. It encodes CSARALGGWRGGYTDTQYF.